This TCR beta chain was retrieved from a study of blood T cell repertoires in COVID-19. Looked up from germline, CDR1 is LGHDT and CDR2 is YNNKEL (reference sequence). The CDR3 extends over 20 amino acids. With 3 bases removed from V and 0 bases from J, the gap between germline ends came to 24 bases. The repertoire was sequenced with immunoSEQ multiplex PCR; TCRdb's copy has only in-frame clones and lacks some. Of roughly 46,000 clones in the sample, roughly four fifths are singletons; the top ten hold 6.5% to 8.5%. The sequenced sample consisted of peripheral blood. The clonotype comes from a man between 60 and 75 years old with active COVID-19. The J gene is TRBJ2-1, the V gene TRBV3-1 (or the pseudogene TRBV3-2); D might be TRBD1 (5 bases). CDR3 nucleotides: TGTGCCAGCAGCCAGAGGAATGTGTGGGGCTCGTCCCCCTCCTACAATGAGCAGTTCTTC. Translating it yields CASSQRNVWGSSPSYNEQFF.